Below are 13 T cell receptor beta chains sequenced from a single sample in a study of T-cell reconstitution after alpha-beta-depleted transplantation in children. Unique molecular identifiers were used in preparing the TCRbeta library. Each CDR3 protein is one row after TCRdb ran MiXCR on the PCR reads. Of about 460,000 distinct CDR3 sequences listed, 11% were seen once; the top ten hold 14%. The material was PBMCs, mostly from graft donor cells, obtained 180 days after TCRalphabeta/CD19-depleted stem cell transplant. These receptors were collected from a female patient aged 2-10 years who had a stem cell transplant for aplastic anemia, so the T cells may come from the graft donor.

Only a few counts were recorded for this clonotype. V and J are TRBV28 and TRBJ2-5, with 8 positions matching TRBD1. Germline CDR1 and CDR2: MDHEN and SYDVKM. There are 13 residues in the CDR3. Germline trimming cut 10 bases from V and 6 bases from J; bases unmatched to any gene: 10. This CDR3 is CATLDRGLQTQYF. In DNA, the CDR3 is TGTGCCACCTTAGACAGGGGCCTACAGACCCAGTACTTC.

The sample holds a few counts of this clonotype. The rearrangement uses TRBV28 and TRBJ2-7, with TRBD1 matching 8 bases. This CDR3 region has 12 residues. With 11 bases clipped from V and 3 bases from J, the junction kept 6 bases outside the gene matches. In germline, CDR1 is MDHEN, CDR2 SYDVKM. CDR3 nucleotides: TGTGCCCACGGGACAGGATACTACGAGCAGTACTTC. Translating gives CAHGTGYYEQYF.

This clonotype turned up a few times. The chain employs TRBV28 and TRBJ2-7, with D unclear. CDR3 length equals 14 residues. Germline CDR1 MDHEN, CDR2 SYDVKM. V lost 4 bases to trimming and J lost 0 bases, with 10 bases between them. The CDR3 loop reads CASSWASYSYEQYF. The CDR3 coding sequence is TGTGCCAGCAGTTGGGCCTCATACTCCTACGAGCAGTACTTC.

J is TRBJ1-1 and V is TRBV4-1; 11 bases align to TRBD1. V gave up 0 bases and J gave up 6 bases; unmatched junction bases: 6. The CDR3 loop spans 16 amino acids. CDR1 is MGHRA, CDR2 YSYEKL, per germline. CDR3 in amino acids: CASSQDGDRGVAEAFF. CDR3 bases: TGCGCCAGCAGCCAAGATGGGGACAGGGGGGTTGCTGAAGCTTTCTTT.

The chain is built from TRBV5-1 and TRBJ1-6; TRBD1 might be the D (6 bases). The V and J ends lost 2 bases and 11 bases respectively, with 11 bases between them. This CDR3 region has 13 residues. CDR1 and CDR2 (germline): SGHRS, YFSETQ. In nucleotides, the CDR3 is TGCGCCAGCAGCTTCGAGGGGGTTGCACCCCTCCACTTT. Residues: CASSFEGVAPLHF.

This clonotype was seen many times. V and J are TRBV6-5 and TRBJ2-1; D may correspond to TRBD1 or TRBD2 (5 bases each). In germline, CDR1 is MNHEY, CDR2 SVGAGI. The CDR3 runs to 17 residues. Trimming pared 6 bases from V and 0 bases from J, leaving 18 bases between. The DNA of the CDR3 is TGTGCCAGCAGCCGCAACGTGCCAGGGAGCTCCTACAATGAGCAGTTCTTC. Translation gives CASSRNVPGSSYNEQFF.

The rearrangement joins TRBV2 to TRBJ2-1; D is undetermined. The CDR3 covers 11 residues. V lost 11 bases and J 4 bases, leaving 9 bases between the germline ends. CDR1 and CDR2 (germline): SNHLY, FYNNEI. In DNA form, the CDR3 reads TGTGCCGAAAGAGTGTACAATGAGCAGTTCTTC. Protein sequence: CAERVYNEQFF. Supplemented by reference TRBV2 and TRBJ2-1, the full variable domain reads EPEVTQTPSHQVTQMGQEVILRCVPISNHLYFYWYRQILGQKVEFLVSFYNNEISEKSEIFDDQFSVERPDGSNFTLKIRSTKLEDSAMYFCAERVYNEQFFGPGTRLTVL.

This clonotype turned up a few times. The rearrangement links TRBV7-9 to TRBJ1-6, with a possible D match to TRBD1 (6 bases). Germline V gene sequence: CDR1 SEHNR, CDR2 FQNEAQ (reference sequence). The V and J ends lost 1 base and 4 bases respectively, with 14 bases between them. CDR3 size: 17 residues. In DNA, the CDR3 is TGTGCCAGCAGCTTAGGGGGGGGCGCTGGATATAATTCACCCCTCCACTTT. Its protein product is CASSLGGGAGYNSPLHF. Full variable domain (rest looked up from reference TRBV7-9 and TRBJ1-6): DTGVSQNPRHKITKRGQNVTFRCDPISEHNRLYWYRQTLGQGPEFLTYFQNEAQLEKSRLLSDRFSAERPKGSFSTLEIQRTEQGDSAMYLCASSLGGGAGYNSPLHFGNGTRLTVT.

This clonotype has ten or more counts. CDR3 DNA: TGCGCCAGCAGCTTCCGACAGGAGCGGGTCAATGAGCAGTTCTTC. Its protein is CASSFRQERVNEQFF. The J gene is TRBJ2-1, the V gene TRBV5-1; either TRBD1 or TRBD2 may supply D (6 bases each). Trimming left V 2 bases short and J 6 bases short, with 15 bases between. CDR3 length: 15 amino acids. In germline, CDR1 is SGHRS, CDR2 YFSETQ.

This clonotype was found a few times. J is TRBJ2-3 and V is TRBV5-1, with 13 bases lining up with TRBD2. This CDR3 has 16 amino acids. Germline V gene lookup returns CDR1 SGHRS and CDR2 YFSETQ. The J segment lost 5 bases and the V segment lost 0 bases, leaving 3 bases of the junction unmatched. CDR3: CASSLGTSGSRDTQYF. Written as DNA, the CDR3 is TGCGCCAGCAGCTTGGGGACTAGCGGGAGCCGAGATACGCAGTATTTT.

This clonotype was counted at least ten times. The rearrangement links TRBV20-1 to TRBJ2-5; 10 bases are shared with TRBD2. Germline V gene sequence: CDR1 DFQATT, CDR2 SNEGSKA (reference sequence). The CDR3 runs 15 residues. After removal of 5 bases from V and 0 bases from J, the junction contained 6 bases not matched to a gene. CDR3 sequence reads: CSALPSGGDQETQYF. CDR3 DNA: TGCAGTGCTCTCCCTAGCGGGGGAGACCAAGAGACCCAGTACTTC.

This clonotype was observed at least ten times. This rearrangement joins TRBV4-3 to TRBJ2-1; 9 nucleotides agree with TRBD2. Trimming at V came to 0 bases and at J to 4 bases, leaving 7 bases not matched to a gene. The CDR3 is 17 residues long. Germline lookup yields CDR1 LGHNA and CDR2 YSLEER. In nucleotides, the CDR3 is TGCGCCAGCAGCCAAGATTTGATACTAGCGGGTTACAATGAGCAGTTCTTC. It is translated as CASSQDLILAGYNEQFF.

The J gene is TRBJ2-3, the V gene TRBV5-1, with TRBD2 matching over 7 bases. The V segment lost 0 bases and the J segment 4 bases; nucleotides outside the gene matches: 5. This CDR3 has 15 residues. Germline V gives CDR1 SGHRS, CDR2 YFSETQ. CDR3 residues: CASSLGIAGADTQYF. The CDR3, as DNA: TGCGCCAGCAGCTTGGGGATAGCGGGCGCAGATACGCAGTATTTT.